Listed below are T cell receptor beta chains from one sample, sequenced in a study of cytomegalovirus exposure and HLA in healthy donors. Using immunoSEQ multiplex PCR, the repertoire was profiled, and TCRdb retains in-frame clones only, with some absent. Altogether roughly 150,000 clones are present, more than 75% being singletons, with the ten largest covering approximately 2%. The sequenced material came from PBMCs. Every receptor here comes from a man aged 30 to 45 in good health and CMV-seronegative. Each CDR3 is given with its conserved first and last residue. Each record gives: D gene, V gene, J gene, clone size, CDR3 DNA, CDR3 protein. D genes are given only for firm matches. Size is omitted from some rows. Given values are once, few, many or a class for expanded clones.

d_call: -; v_call: TRBV18; j_call: TRBJ2-5; clone_size: -; cdr3_nt: TGTGCCAGTCACACCAGAGGACAAGACCAAGAGACCCAGTACTTC; cdr3_aa: CASHTRGQDQETQYF
d_call: -; v_call: TRBV1; j_call: TRBJ2-3; clone_size: -; cdr3_nt: TGCACCAGCAGCCCAATAAGCGGGGCAGATACGCAGTATTTT; cdr3_aa: CTSSPISGADTQYF
d_call: TRBD2; v_call: TRBV5-8; j_call: TRBJ2-7; clone_size: -; cdr3_nt: TGTGCCAGCAGTCTCGGGACTAGAAAGGGCGAGCAGTACTTC; cdr3_aa: CASSLGTRKGEQYF
d_call: TRBD1; v_call: TRBV5-4; j_call: TRBJ1-2; clone_size: -; cdr3_nt: TGTGCCAGCAGCTTGGACAGGGGGCGAAACTATGGCTACACCTTC; cdr3_aa: CASSLDRGRNYGYTF
d_call: -; v_call: TRBV7-7; j_call: TRBJ2-5; clone_size: few; cdr3_nt: TGTGCCAGCAGCTTGAGCCGGGGAATCCAAGAGACCCAGTACTTC; cdr3_aa: CASSLSRGIQETQYF
d_call: -; v_call: TRBV5-1; j_call: TRBJ1-1; clone_size: -; cdr3_nt: TGCGCCAGCAGCTCACAGGGGAACACTGAAGCTTTCTTT; cdr3_aa: CASSSQGNTEAFF
d_call: TRBD1; v_call: TRBV19; j_call: TRBJ2-3; clone_size: -; cdr3_nt: TGTGCCAGTAGTATCTCACAGGGGGGCGCCGCAGATACGCAGTATTTT; cdr3_aa: CASSISQGGAADTQYF
d_call: TRBD1; v_call: TRBV7-2; j_call: TRBJ1-3; clone_size: -; cdr3_nt: TGTGCCAGCGGACAGGGGGCGGTTGGAAACACCATATATTTT; cdr3_aa: CASGQGAVGNTIYF
d_call: TRBD2; v_call: TRBV27; j_call: TRBJ2-7; clone_size: once; cdr3_nt: TGTGCCAGCAGTCCCAGCCAGCGGGGGACCTACGAGCAGTACTTC; cdr3_aa: CASSPSQRGTYEQYF
d_call: -; v_call: TRBV6-6; j_call: TRBJ1-3; clone_size: -; cdr3_nt: TGTGCCAGCAGTTTGACAGCTGGAAACACCATATATTTT; cdr3_aa: CASSLTAGNTIYF
d_call: -; v_call: TRBV4-1; j_call: TRBJ1-5; clone_size: -; cdr3_nt: TGCGCCAGCAGCCAAGAAGGGGGGGGTCGAAAGCCCCAGCATTTT; cdr3_aa: CASSQEGGGRKPQHF